This T cell receptor beta chain was obtained from a study of T cell repertoires in cytomegalovirus infection. This CDR3 comprises 17 residues. Germline assignment: CDR1 SGHDN and CDR2 FVKESK. V was trimmed by 0 bases and J by 7 bases, leaving 22 bases between them. TCRdb passed the reads through MiXCR, listing each CDR3 protein once. The sample contains around 280,000 distinct CDR3 sequences, roughly a tenth of which appear only once. This chain connects TRBV14 to TRBJ2-7, with D perhaps TRBD1 or TRBD2 (5 bases each). The sequence came from a human donor in good health (CMV status not recorded). Some clones in this sample may be carry-over from other donors' samples. The sequenced material came from PBMCs. The CDR3 protein is CASSQDFTRVARGEQYF. The CDR3 nucleotides read TGTGCCAGCAGCCAAGATTTTACCAGGGTGGCTCGGGGTGAGCAGTACTTC.